The next 32 T cell receptor beta chains were all read from a single sample in a study of T-cell memory formation after mild COVID-19. TCRdb called the 5' RACE reads again in MiXCR, with one record for every CDR3 protein. Here the sample spans about 340,000 distinct CDR3 sequences, under 25% being singletons. Material for sequencing was PBMCs or a T cell subset sorted from them (not recorded which). All receptors derive from a man aged 18 to 30 who had mild COVID-19 (a few samples of this study predate the infection). Cell type and time point are not known.

This clonotype has only a few counts. The rearrangement joins TRBV20-1 to TRBJ1-6; no definite D call. Germline loops: CDR1 DFQATT, CDR2 SNEGSKA (reference sequence). The V end was cut by 0 bases, the J end by 6 bases, with 6 bases between. The CDR3 length is 13 residues. The CDR3 sequence: CSARDPSNSPLHF. CDR3 DNA sequence: TGCAGTGCTAGAGACCCCAGTAATTCACCCCTCCACTTT.

This clonotype was seen only a few times. The chain carries TRBV4-2 and TRBJ1-1, with a weak D call TRBD1 (5 bases). Germline-derived CDR1 and CDR2 are LGHNA and YNFKEQ. V shed 0 bases and J shed 2 bases, with 10 bases lying between them. The CDR3 contains 15 residues. In DNA, the CDR3 is TGTGCCAGCAGCCAAGAAGGGGCAGTAAACACTGAAGCTTTCTTT. Its translation is CASSQEGAVNTEAFF.

The chain recombines TRBV5-1 with TRBJ1-2; D perhaps matches TRBD1 (5 bases). The CDR3 is 13 amino acids. Trimming stripped 3 bases from V and 3 bases from J, with 9 bases between. Germline values: CDR1 SGHRS, CDR2 YFSETQ. The CDR3 nucleotides are TGCGCCAGCAGCTCCGGGACGTACTATGGCTACACCTTC. This codes for CASSSGTYYGYTF.

In this sample, this clonotype turned up many times. The gene calls are TRBV20-1 and TRBJ2-1; 7 bases are a match to TRBD2. Germline CDR1 is DFQATT and CDR2 is SNEGSKA (reference sequence). The CDR3 spans 12 residues. V shed 1 base and J 6 bases; nucleotides not matched to a gene: 0. Here the CDR3 DNA reads TGCAGTGCTAGAGGGGGGGGCAATGAGCAGTTCTTC. Amino acids: CSARGGGNEQFF.

This clonotype was seen a few times. V and J are TRBV29-1 and TRBJ2-7; D possibly corresponds to TRBD1 (5 bases). The CDR3 extends over 14 amino acids. The V gene's germline CDR1 is SQVTM and CDR2 ANQGSEA. Trimming took off 6 bases at V and 2 bases at J, with 17 bases between the two ends. In DNA, the CDR3 is TGCAGCGTCGCCAAGGGGCTGGGCACCTACGAGCAGTACTTC. It yields the protein CSVAKGLGTYEQYF.

The rearrangement joins TRBV6-6 to TRBJ1-4, with TRBD1 matching over 10 bases. V trimming: 4 bases; J trimming: 8 bases; junction bases outside the gene matches: 28. The CDR3 spans 22 residues. In germline, CDR1 is MNHNY, CDR2 SVGAGI (reference sequence). This chain's CDR3 is CASSSTGGLGLINYPNREKLFF. In nucleotides, the CDR3 is TGTGCCAGCAGTTCGACAGGGGGCTTAGGTTTAATTAATTATCCTAATCGGGAAAAACTGTTTTTT.

The chain employs TRBV27 and TRBJ1-6, with D possibly TRBD1 on 5 matching bases. CDR1 MNHEY and CDR2 SMNVEV come from the germline V gene (reference sequence). Trimming pared 5 bases from V and 10 bases from J, leaving 15 bases between. The CDR3 spans 14 residues. CDR3 residues: CASSLRDGWSPLHF. The CDR3 DNA sequence: TGTGCCAGCAGTCTCAGGGACGGCTGGTCACCCCTCCACTTT.

In this sample, this clonotype turned up a few times. The chain links TRBV25-1 to TRBJ2-5; 9 bases are shared with TRBD2. CDR1 is MGHDK and CDR2 is SYGVNS in the germline V gene. CDR3 length: 12 amino acids. The junction had 2 bases not matched to a gene; V was cut back by 8 bases and J by 4 bases. In nucleotides, the CDR3 is TGTGCCAGCGCGGGGGGGCTAGAGACCCAGTACTTC. Its translation is CASAGGLETQYF.

The table lists this clonotype with a few counts. The V and J genes are TRBV7-9 and TRBJ1-3, with a tentative D call TRBD1 (5 bases). Trimming took off 4 bases at V and 0 bases at J, with 10 bases between the two ends. CDR1 and CDR2 from the germline V gene are SEHNR and FQNEAQ (reference sequence). The CDR3 length is 15 residues. The CDR3 coding sequence is TGTGCCAGCAGCTGGGGACCGATCTCTGGAAACACCATATATTTT. It yields the protein CASSWGPISGNTIYF. The full variable domain, its missing parts supplied by reference TRBV7-9 and TRBJ1-3, is DTGVSQNPRHKITKRGQNVTFRCDPISEHNRLYWYRQTLGQGPEFLTYFQNEAQLEKSRLLSDRFSAERPKGSFSTLEIQRTEQGDSAMYLCASSWGPISGNTIYFGEGSWLTVV.

This clonotype was observed a handful of times. V usage is TRBV10-3 and J usage is TRBJ1-1; TRBD1 matches at 11 bases. The V segment lost 3 bases and the J segment 6 bases; nucleotides outside the gene matches: 15. This CDR3 has 18 amino acids. CDR1 ENHRY and CDR2 SYGVKD come from the germline V gene. This chain's CDR3 is CAISDPDRGPYPGAEAFF. DNA for the CDR3: TGTGCCATCAGTGACCCGGACAGGGGGCCTTACCCGGGCGCTGAAGCTTTCTTT.

In this sample, this clonotype turned up many times. CDR3 in amino acids: CSAIVQAGSDTQYF. DNA of the CDR3: TGCAGTGCTATCGTCCAAGCGGGGTCAGATACGCAGTATTTT. The chain uses TRBV20-1 and TRBJ2-3; 7 positions match TRBD2. Germline CDR1 reads DFQATT; CDR2 reads SNEGSKA (reference sequence). This CDR3 region has 14 residues. The trim removed 4 bases at V and 4 bases at J, leaving 8 bases unmatched.

This chain connects TRBV6-1 to TRBJ1-2, with D possibly TRBD1 on 5 matching bases. V gave up 6 bases and J gave up 3 bases, with 11 bases separating them. The germline V gene has CDR1 MNHNS and CDR2 SASEGT. The CDR3 runs to 13 residues. This chain's CDR3 is CASRPAGHYGYTF. DNA of the CDR3: TGTGCCAGCAGGCCCGCGGGGCACTATGGCTACACCTTC.

This clonotype appeared a few times. The chain couples TRBV5-8 to TRBJ1-2, with TRBD1 as a possible D gene (5 bases). Per germline, CDR1 SGHTS and CDR2 YDEGEE. The CDR3 is made up of 15 amino acids. V dropped 1 base and J dropped 4 bases, with 14 bases sitting between them. CDR3 nucleotides: TGTGCCAGCAGCTTGTCGACGGGACCAGCCTATGGCTACACCTTC. Amino acids: CASSLSTGPAYGYTF.

The chain carries TRBV9 and TRBJ1-2, with unresolved D. V was pared by 3 bases and J by 6 bases, with 21 bases between. CDR3 length: 16 amino acids. CDR1 is SGDLS and CDR2 is YYNGEE in the germline V gene. The CDR3 nucleotides read TGTGCCAGCAGCGAGGGAGACACTAGGCCAGGCCATGGCTACACCTTC. Protein sequence: CASSEGDTRPGHGYTF. Drawing the rest from reference TRBV9 and TRBJ1-2, the complete variable domain is DSGVTQTPKHLITATGQRVTLRCSPRSGDLSVYWYQQSLDQGLQFLIQYYNGEERAKGNILERFSAQQFPDLHSELNLSSLELGDSALYFCASSEGDTRPGHGYTFGSGTRLTVV.

This clonotype was seen repeatedly, ten times or more. The V and J genes are TRBV7-3 and TRBJ1-1, with D unclear. V lost 6 bases, J lost 5 bases, and 13 bases lay in between. The germline CDR1 and CDR2 sequences are SGHTA and FQGTGA. This CDR3 comprises 13 residues. For the CDR3, the DNA is TGTGCCAGCAGTTCCGGTGGGTTGACTGAAGCTTTCTTT. Its translation is CASSSGGLTEAFF.

This rearrangement joins TRBV3-1 to TRBJ2-3; 8 bases line up with TRBD2. J lost 8 bases, V lost 4 bases, and 17 bases had no gene match. The V gene's germline CDR1 is LGHDT and CDR2 YNNKEL (reference sequence). CDR3 length: 17 amino acids. Here the CDR3 reads CASSRDSAGGPRGTQYF. In DNA, the CDR3 is TGTGCCAGCAGCCGGGACTCTGCGGGGGGACCTAGAGGTACGCAGTATTTT.

In its sample, this clonotype was seen a few times. This chain uses TRBV7-9 with TRBJ2-2; 11 bases line up with TRBD2. The V segment lost 2 bases and the J segment 3 bases; nucleotides outside the gene matches: 2. CDR1 SEHNR and CDR2 FQNEAQ come from the germline V gene (reference sequence). The CDR3 is 16 amino acids. CDR3 nucleotide sequence: TGTGCCAGCAGCTTAACTAGCGGGGGATACACCGGGGAGCTGTTTTTT. Protein sequence: CASSLTSGGYTGELFF.

This clonotype was picked up many times. The chain combines TRBV7-9 with TRBJ1-1; a weak D match, TRBD1 (5 bases). V dropped 5 bases and J dropped 0 bases, with 10 bases sitting between them. CDR1 is SEHNR, CDR2 FQNEAQ, per germline (reference sequence). The CDR3 loop spans 14 amino acids. For the CDR3, the DNA is TGTGCCAGCAGCCCTGGGACCTTGAACACTGAAGCTTTCTTT. Its protein product is CASSPGTLNTEAFF.

A few counts support this clonotype. V usage is TRBV27 and J usage is TRBJ2-2, with 7 bases lining up with TRBD2. The CDR3 totals 14 residues. With V trimmed by 5 bases and J by 7 bases, 7 bases remained unmatched. Germline V gene sequence: CDR1 MNHEY, CDR2 SMNVEV (reference sequence). The CDR3 spells CASSPSLAYGELFF. The CDR3 region has the DNA TGTGCCAGCAGTCCCTCACTAGCGTACGGGGAGCTGTTTTTT.

This rearrangement joins TRBV7-9 to TRBJ2-7; no reliable D call. V was trimmed by 8 bases and J by 0 bases, leaving 11 bases between them. This CDR3 is built from 13 residues. CDR1 and CDR2 from the germline V gene are SEHNR and FQNEAQ (reference sequence). The CDR3 DNA is TGTGCCAGCGGCGCAGGACGCTCCTACGAGCAGTACGTC. It specifies CASGAGRSYEQYV.

The rearrangement links TRBV3-1 to TRBJ2-3; 8 bases match TRBD1. Germline V CDR1 and CDR2: LGHDT, YNNKEL (reference sequence). Unmatched junction bases numbered 0, after V lost 1 base and J lost 6 bases. The CDR3 has 13 amino acids. The CDR3: CASSQGDRDTQYF. The CDR3 DNA sequence: TGTGCCAGCAGCCAAGGGGACAGGGATACGCAGTATTTT.

This clonotype was counted between two and nine times. The J gene is TRBJ1-1, the V gene TRBV6-2 or TRBV6-3, with D possibly TRBD1 on 6 matching bases. Germline assignment: CDR1 MNHEY and CDR2 SVGEGT. This CDR3 comprises 15 residues. The ends were cut back, 5 bases at V and 2 bases at J, with 15 bases in the middle. As DNA, the CDR3 is TGTGCCAGCAGTGAAGGGGACATCCCAAACACTGAAGCTTTCTTT. Protein sequence: CASSEGDIPNTEAFF.

V gene TRBV10-3 combines with J gene TRBJ2-3; D is ambiguous. Germline V gene lookup returns CDR1 ENHRY and CDR2 SYGVKD. This CDR3 spans 13 amino acids. V gave up 5 bases and J gave up 1 base, with 7 bases separating them. CDR3 amino acids: CAISLSGTDTQYF. CDR3 DNA: TGTGCCATCAGTCTCTCAGGCACAGATACGCAGTATTTT.

The V call is TRBV5-1, the J call TRBJ1-1, with 7 bases identical to TRBD1. In germline, CDR1 is SGHRS, CDR2 YFSETQ. This CDR3 is built from 16 residues. Losses at the gene ends were 4 bases for V and 1 base for J; bases not matched to a gene: 10. The CDR3 nucleotides read TGCGCCAGCAGCCGGGCAGGGGGAGCCGGGAACACTGAAGCTTTCTTT. Translated, it gives CASSRAGGAGNTEAFF. Drawing the rest from reference TRBV5-1 and TRBJ1-1, the complete variable domain is KAGVTQTPRYLIKTRGQQVTLSCSPISGHRSVSWYQQTPGQGLQFLFEYFSETQRNKGNFPGRFSGRQFSNSRSEMNVSTLELGDSALYLCASSRAGGAGNTEAFFGQGTRLTVV.

In this sample, this clonotype turned up many times. V and J are TRBV9 and TRBJ1-1; possible D gene TRBD1, 6 bases. The germline gives CDR1 SGDLS, CDR2 YYNGEE. The CDR3 extends over 13 amino acids. V lost 4 bases and J lost 6, with 13 bases in between. The CDR3 sequence: CASSKGGGPEAFF. The CDR3 DNA follows: TGTGCCAGCAGCAAAGGGGGGGGCCCTGAAGCTTTCTTT.

The chain joins TRBV2 to TRBJ1-2; tentative D call: TRBD1 (6 bases). This CDR3 is 12 amino acids long. V was clipped by 7 bases and J by 5 bases, with 11 bases between them. Germline V CDR1 and CDR2: SNHLY, FYNNEI. Written as DNA, the CDR3 is TGTGCCAGCACCCAGGGGTCTTATGGCTACACCTTC. Amino acid sequence: CASTQGSYGYTF.

The sample holds a few counts of this clonotype. The V and J genes are TRBV12-3 or TRBV12-4 and TRBJ2-7; possibly TRBD2 for D (5 bases). The CDR3 totals 16 residues. Trimming took off 5 bases at V and 0 bases at J, with 17 bases between the two ends. CDR3 region: CASSPSDLSGSYEQYF. CDR3 coding DNA: TGTGCCAGCAGTCCCTCTGACTTAAGCGGCTCCTACGAGCAGTACTTC.

In its sample, this clonotype was seen a few times. The V and J genes are TRBV7-2 and TRBJ2-2; either TRBD1 or TRBD2 may supply D (6 bases each). The CDR3 totals 15 residues. Per the germline V gene, CDR1 is SGHTA and CDR2 is FQGNSA. Trimming took off 8 bases at V and 4 bases at J, with 17 bases between the two ends. The DNA of the CDR3 is TGTGCCAGCCGCAAGACCGGGGGCGGCACCGGGGAGCTGTTTTTT. It is translated as CASRKTGGGTGELFF.

This clonotype showed up just a few times. The rearrangement uses TRBV4-3 and TRBJ2-5; weak D call: TRBD2 (7 bases). Trimming took 4 bases from V and 2 from J, leaving 17 bases between them. CDR1 LGHNA and CDR2 YSLEER come from the germline V gene. This CDR3 has 16 amino acids. The CDR3 DNA is TGCGCCAGCAGCCCTCGGCAGGGGAGGGATCAAGAGACCCAGTACTTC. Protein sequence: CASSPRQGRDQETQYF.

The chain has TRBV25-1 and TRBJ1-1; no definite D call. The V end lost 2 bases, the J end lost 2 bases, and 6 bases lay between the germline ends. CDR1 MGHDK and CDR2 SYGVNS come from the germline V gene. The CDR3 sequence is 13 residues long. CDR3 sequence: CASSEHINTEAFF. In DNA, the CDR3 is TGTGCCAGCAGTGAACACATTAACACTGAAGCTTTCTTT.

This clonotype has a handful of counts. J is TRBJ2-1 and V is TRBV5-6, with 8 bases identical to TRBD1. Looked up from germline, CDR1 is SGHDT and CDR2 is YYEEEE. The CDR3 extends over 17 amino acids. J lost 8 bases, V lost 1 base, and 14 bases had no gene match. The CDR3 DNA reads as TGTGCCAGCAGCTTGCTTTCCGGGACAGGTCTTTTATATGAGCAGTTCTTC. This codes for CASSLLSGTGLLYEQFF.

This clonotype was detected only a few times. The chain uses TRBV28 and TRBJ2-1, with 8 positions matching TRBD2. This CDR3 spans 15 amino acids. With V trimmed by 7 bases and J by 7 bases, 12 bases remained unmatched. Germline lookup yields CDR1 MDHEN and CDR2 SYDVKM. CDR3 sequence (DNA): TGTGCCAGCAACACAGCGGGGGCGAGGGTGAATGAGCAGTTCTTC. Translating gives CASNTAGARVNEQFF.